The clone carrying this T cell receptor (beta chain) was counted only a few times. After removal of 7 bases from V and 0 bases from J, the junction contained 11 bases not matched to a gene. The CDR3 contains 17 residues. Germline V gene data show CDR1 as LNHDA and CDR2 as SQIVND (reference sequence). Methods used by the authors: Amplification of reference gene primers was used by the study to estimate nucleated cell counts. Only in-frame clones appear in the TCRdb table, and some are missing; sequencing was by immunoSEQ multiplex PCR. For V, J and clone size, that table is used; D and trimming come from the DNA. The data contain about 130,000 clones, 75% to 85% of them singletons. The data stem from a study of blood T cell repertoires in COVID-19. Looking at the study overall: Acute and convalescent COVID-19 samples came from the United States, Italy and Spain. T cells, B-cell-depleted T cells, or PBMCs provided the cDNA or gDNA that served as material.

The chain has TRBV19 and TRBJ1-4; 7 nucleotides line up with TRBD1. This clonotype originated in an elderly man with acute or convalescent COVID-19. Material: peripheral blood. CDR3 amino acids: CASIRQGDQATNEKLFF. CDR3 in DNA: TGTGCCAGTATCCGACAGGGAGACCAAGCAACTAATGAAAAACTGTTTTTT.